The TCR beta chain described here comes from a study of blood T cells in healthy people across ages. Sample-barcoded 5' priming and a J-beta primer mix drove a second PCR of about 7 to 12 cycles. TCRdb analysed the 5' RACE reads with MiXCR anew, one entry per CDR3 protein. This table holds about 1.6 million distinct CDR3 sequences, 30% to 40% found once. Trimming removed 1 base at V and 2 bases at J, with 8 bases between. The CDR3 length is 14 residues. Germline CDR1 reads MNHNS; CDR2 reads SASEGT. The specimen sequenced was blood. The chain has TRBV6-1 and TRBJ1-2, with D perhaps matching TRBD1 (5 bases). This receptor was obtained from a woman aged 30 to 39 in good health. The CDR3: CASSEVRGNYGYTF. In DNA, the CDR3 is TGTGCCAGCAGTGAAGTGCGGGGGAACTATGGCTACACCTTC.